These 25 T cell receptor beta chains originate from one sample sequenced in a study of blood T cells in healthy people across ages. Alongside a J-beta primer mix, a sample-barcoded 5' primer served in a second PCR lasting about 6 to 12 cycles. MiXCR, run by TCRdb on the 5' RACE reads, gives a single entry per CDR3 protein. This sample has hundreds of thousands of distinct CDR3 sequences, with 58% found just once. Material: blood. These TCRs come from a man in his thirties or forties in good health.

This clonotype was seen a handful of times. The CDR3 reads CSAPPRRYGYTF. The CDR3 DNA sequence: TGCAGTGCCCCTCCCCGACGGTATGGCTACACCTTC. This chain connects TRBV20-1 to TRBJ1-2; no clear D gene. V lost 6 bases, J lost 5 bases, and 13 bases lay in between. This CDR3 comprises 12 residues. CDR1 and CDR2 (germline): DFQATT, SNEGSKA (reference sequence).

DNA of the CDR3: TGCGCCAGCAGCCTTCCGGGACGCGACGAGCAGTACTTC. Protein product: CASSLPGRDEQYF. V usage is TRBV5-1 and J usage is TRBJ2-7; possibly TRBD1 or TRBD2 for D (5 bases each). The CDR3 sequence is 13 residues long. Germline CDR1 SGHRS, CDR2 YFSETQ. V was clipped by 4 bases and J by 5 bases, with 13 bases between them.

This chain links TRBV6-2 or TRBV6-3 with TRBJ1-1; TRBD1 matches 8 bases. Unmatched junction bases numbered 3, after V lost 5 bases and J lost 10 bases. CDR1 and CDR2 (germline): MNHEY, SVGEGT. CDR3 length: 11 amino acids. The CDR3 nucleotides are TGTGCCAGCAGTCACAGGGGGGGAGCTTTCTTT. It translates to CASSHRGGAFF.

The CDR3 protein is CASSTERDYEKLFF. The CDR3 DNA reads as TGTGCCAGCAGTACGGAGAGAGATTATGAAAAACTGTTTTTT. The chain joins TRBV2 to TRBJ1-4; D remains ambiguous. CDR3 size: 14 residues. V lost 5 bases, J lost 6 bases, and 13 bases lay in between. Germline V gene sequence: CDR1 SNHLY, CDR2 FYNNEI.

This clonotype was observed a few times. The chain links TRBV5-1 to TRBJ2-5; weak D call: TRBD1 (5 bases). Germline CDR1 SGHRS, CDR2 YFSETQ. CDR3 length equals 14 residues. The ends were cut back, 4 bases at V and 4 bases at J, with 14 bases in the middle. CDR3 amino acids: CASSLTPGSETQYF. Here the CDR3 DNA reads TGCGCCAGCAGCCTAACCCCAGGGTCAGAGACCCAGTACTTC.

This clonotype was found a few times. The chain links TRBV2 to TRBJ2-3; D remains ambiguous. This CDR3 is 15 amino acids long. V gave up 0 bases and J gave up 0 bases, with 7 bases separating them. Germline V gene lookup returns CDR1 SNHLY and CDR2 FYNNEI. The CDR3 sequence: CASSEALQSTDTQYF. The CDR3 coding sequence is TGTGCCAGCAGTGAAGCGCTTCAGAGCACAGATACGCAGTATTTT.

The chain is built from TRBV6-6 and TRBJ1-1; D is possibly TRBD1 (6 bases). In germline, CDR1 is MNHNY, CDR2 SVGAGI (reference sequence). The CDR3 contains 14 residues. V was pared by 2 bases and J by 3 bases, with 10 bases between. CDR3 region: CASSYVAGDTEAFF. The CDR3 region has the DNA TGTGCCAGCAGTTACGTCGCAGGGGACACTGAAGCTTTCTTT.

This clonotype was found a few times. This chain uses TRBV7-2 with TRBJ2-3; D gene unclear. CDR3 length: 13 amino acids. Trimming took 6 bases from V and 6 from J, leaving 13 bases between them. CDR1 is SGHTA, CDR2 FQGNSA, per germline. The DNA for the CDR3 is TGTGCCAGCAGACTTTTCCCCCGTGATACGCAGTATTTT. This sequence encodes CASRLFPRDTQYF.

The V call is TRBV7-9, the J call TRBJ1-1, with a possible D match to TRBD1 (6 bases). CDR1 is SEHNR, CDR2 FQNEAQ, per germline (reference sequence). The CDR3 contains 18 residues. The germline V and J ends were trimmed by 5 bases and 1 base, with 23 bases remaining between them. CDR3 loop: CASSGAGRGGGWNTEAFF. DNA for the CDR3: TGTGCCAGCAGCGGTGCAGGTCGAGGGGGGGGTTGGAACACTGAAGCTTTCTTT.

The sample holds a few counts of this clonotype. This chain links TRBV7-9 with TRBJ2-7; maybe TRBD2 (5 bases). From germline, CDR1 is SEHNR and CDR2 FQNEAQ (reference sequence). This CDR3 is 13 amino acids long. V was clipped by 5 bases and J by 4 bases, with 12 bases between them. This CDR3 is CASSQALGYEQYF. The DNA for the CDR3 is TGTGCCAGCAGCCAAGCACTAGGTTACGAGCAGTACTTC. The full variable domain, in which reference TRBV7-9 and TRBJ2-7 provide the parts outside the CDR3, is DTGVSQNPRHKITKRGQNVTFRCDPISEHNRLYWYRQTLGQGPEFLTYFQNEAQLEKSRLLSDRFSAERPKGSFSTLEIQRTEQGDSAMYLCASSQALGYEQYFGPGTRLTVT.

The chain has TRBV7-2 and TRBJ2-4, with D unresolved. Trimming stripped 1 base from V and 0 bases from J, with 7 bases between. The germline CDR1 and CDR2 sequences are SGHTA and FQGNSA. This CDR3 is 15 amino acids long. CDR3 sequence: CASSLVATAKNIQYF. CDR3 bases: TGTGCCAGCAGCTTAGTCGCGACAGCCAAAAACATTCAGTACTTC.

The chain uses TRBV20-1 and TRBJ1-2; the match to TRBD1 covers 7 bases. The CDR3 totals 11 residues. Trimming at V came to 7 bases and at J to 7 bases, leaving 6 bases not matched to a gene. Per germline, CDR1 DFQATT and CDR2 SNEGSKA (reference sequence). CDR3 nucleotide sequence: TGCAGTGTGACAGGGTACTGTGGCTACACCTTC. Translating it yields CSVTGYCGYTF.

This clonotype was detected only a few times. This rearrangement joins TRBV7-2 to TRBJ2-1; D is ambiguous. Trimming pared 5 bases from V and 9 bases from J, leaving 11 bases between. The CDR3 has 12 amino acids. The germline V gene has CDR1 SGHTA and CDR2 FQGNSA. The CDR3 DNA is TGTGCCAGCAGCACCTACGGAGCTGAGCAGTTCTTC. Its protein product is CASSTYGAEQFF.

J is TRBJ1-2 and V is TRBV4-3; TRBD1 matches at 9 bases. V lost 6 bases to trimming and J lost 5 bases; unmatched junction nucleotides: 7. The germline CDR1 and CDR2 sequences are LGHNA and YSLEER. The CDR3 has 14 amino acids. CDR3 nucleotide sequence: TGCGCCAGCAGTCGGACAGGGGTTGAGTATGGCTACACCTTC. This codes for CASSRTGVEYGYTF.

The CDR3 spells CASSTTTSNTEAFF. In DNA, the CDR3 is TGTGCCAGCAGTACCACAACATCGAACACTGAAGCTTTCTTT. V gene TRBV7-2 combines with J gene TRBJ1-1; no clear D gene. Germline assignment: CDR1 SGHTA and CDR2 FQGNSA. V lost 6 bases to trimming and J lost 1 base, with 12 bases between them. The CDR3 consists of 14 residues.

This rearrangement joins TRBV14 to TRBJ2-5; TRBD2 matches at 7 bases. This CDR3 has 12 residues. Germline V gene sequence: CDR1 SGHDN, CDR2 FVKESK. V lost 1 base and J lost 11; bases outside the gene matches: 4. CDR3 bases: TGTGCCAGCAGCCAAGGGGGGGGTCGGCAGTACTTC. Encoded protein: CASSQGGGRQYF. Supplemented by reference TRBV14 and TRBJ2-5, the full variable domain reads EAGVTQFPSHSVIEKGQTVTLRCDPISGHDNLYWYRRVMGKEIKFLLHFVKESKQDESGMPNNRFLAERTGGTYSTLKVQPAELEDSGVYFCASSQGGGRQYFGPGTRLLVL.

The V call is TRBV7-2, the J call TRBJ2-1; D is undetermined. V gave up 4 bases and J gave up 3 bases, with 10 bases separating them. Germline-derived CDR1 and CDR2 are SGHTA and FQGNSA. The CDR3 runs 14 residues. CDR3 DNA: TGTGCCAGCAGCTCCGAGCGTCTCTACAATGAGCAGTTCTTC. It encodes CASSSERLYNEQFF.

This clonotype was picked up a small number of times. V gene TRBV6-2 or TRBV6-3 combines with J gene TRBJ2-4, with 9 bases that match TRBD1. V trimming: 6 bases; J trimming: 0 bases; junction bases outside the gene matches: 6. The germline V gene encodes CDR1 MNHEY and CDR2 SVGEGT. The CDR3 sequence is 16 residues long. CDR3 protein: CASSEDRGIAKNIQYF. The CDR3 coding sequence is TGTGCCAGCAGCGAAGACAGGGGGATAGCCAAAAACATTCAGTACTTC.

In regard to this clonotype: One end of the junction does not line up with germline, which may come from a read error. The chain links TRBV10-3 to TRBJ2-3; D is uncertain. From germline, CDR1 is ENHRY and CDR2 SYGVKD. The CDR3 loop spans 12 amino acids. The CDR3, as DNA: TGTGCCATCAGTGAGTCCGGAATAACTCAGGATTTT. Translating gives CAISESGITQDF.

DNA of the CDR3: TGTGCCAGCAGCGTAGGGGTGGGAGGGGTCAGCGAGACCCAGTACTTC. Its translation is CASSVGVGGVSETQYF. This sequence joins TRBV9 and TRBJ2-5; 7 bases are a match to TRBD2. Germline assignment: CDR1 SGDLS and CDR2 YYNGEE. J gave up 5 bases and V 0 bases, and 10 bases lay outside the gene matches. CDR3 length equals 16 residues.

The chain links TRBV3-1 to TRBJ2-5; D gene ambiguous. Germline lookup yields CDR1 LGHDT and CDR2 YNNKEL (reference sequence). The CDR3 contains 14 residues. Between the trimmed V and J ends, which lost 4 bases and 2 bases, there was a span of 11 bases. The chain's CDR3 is CASSPAARQETQYF. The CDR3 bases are TGTGCCAGCAGCCCCGCCGCACGACAAGAGACCCAGTACTTC.

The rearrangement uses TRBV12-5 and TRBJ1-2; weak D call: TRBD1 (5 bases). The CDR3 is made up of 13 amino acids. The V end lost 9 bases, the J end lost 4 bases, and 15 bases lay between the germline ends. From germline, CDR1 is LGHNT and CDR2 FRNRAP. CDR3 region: CASSTTELYGYTF. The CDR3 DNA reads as TGTGCTAGCTCAACGACAGAGCTCTATGGCTACACCTTC.

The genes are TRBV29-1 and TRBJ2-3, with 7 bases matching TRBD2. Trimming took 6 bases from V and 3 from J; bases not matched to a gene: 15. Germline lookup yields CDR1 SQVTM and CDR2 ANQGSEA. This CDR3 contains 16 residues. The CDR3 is CSVNARLAGETDTQYF. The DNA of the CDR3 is TGCAGCGTCAATGCCCGTCTTGCGGGGGAAACAGATACGCAGTATTTT.

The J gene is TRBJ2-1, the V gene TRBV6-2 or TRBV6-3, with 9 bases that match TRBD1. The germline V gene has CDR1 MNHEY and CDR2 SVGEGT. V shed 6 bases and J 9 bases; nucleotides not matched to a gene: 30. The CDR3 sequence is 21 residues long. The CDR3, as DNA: TGTGCCAGCAGAAATTCTACAGGGGGCATAACCTGGGCGGCCCTAGGCGGTGAGCAGTTCTTC. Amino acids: CASRNSTGGITWAALGGEQFF.

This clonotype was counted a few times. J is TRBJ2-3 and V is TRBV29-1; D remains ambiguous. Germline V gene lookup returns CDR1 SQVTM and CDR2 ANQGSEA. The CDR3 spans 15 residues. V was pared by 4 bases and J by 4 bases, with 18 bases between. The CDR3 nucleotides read TGCAGCGTTGGGCTCATGGGGTTTAGAGCAGATACGCAGTATTTT. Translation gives CSVGLMGFRADTQYF.